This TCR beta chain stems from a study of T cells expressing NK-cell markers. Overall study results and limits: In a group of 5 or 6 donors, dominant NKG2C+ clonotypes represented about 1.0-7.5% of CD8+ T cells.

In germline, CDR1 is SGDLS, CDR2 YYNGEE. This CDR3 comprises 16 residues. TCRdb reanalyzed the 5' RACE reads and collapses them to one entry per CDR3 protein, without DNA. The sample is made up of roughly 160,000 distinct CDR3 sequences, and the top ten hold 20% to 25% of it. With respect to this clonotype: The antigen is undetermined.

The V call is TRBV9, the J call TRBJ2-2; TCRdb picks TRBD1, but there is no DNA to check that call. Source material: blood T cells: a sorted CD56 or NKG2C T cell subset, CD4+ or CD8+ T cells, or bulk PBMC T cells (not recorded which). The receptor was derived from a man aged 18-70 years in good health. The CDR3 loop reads CASSGTSGQNTGELFF.